The TCR beta chain under discussion was sequenced for a study of T cell repertoires in cytomegalovirus infection. Study-wide context: Public TCR beta signature analysis indicated the presence of both CMV infection and matching HLA type. Study-level results: CMV-specific HLA-C-restricted TCR beta clonotypes dominated the ex vivo response.

Germline CDR1 is KGHSH and CDR2 is LQKENI. The CDR3 extends over 14 amino acids. V gave up 2 bases and J gave up 5 bases, with 12 bases separating them. As for this clonotype: What it binds is not known.

TCRdb independently ran MiXCR on the reads; one entry per CDR3 protein. The repertoire has about 260,000 distinct CDR3 sequences, around 13% of them found once; the top ten carry around 8.1%. Sequenced: PBMCs. This chain uses TRBV18 with TRBJ1-1; possible D gene TRBD1, 6 bases. This clonotype was obtained from a human donor in good health (CMV status not recorded). Some clones in this sample may be carry-over from other donors' samples. CDR3 residues: CASSPRGGGTEAFF. The CDR3 region has the DNA TGTGCCAGCTCACCAAGGGGGGGTGGTACTGAAGCTTTCTTT.